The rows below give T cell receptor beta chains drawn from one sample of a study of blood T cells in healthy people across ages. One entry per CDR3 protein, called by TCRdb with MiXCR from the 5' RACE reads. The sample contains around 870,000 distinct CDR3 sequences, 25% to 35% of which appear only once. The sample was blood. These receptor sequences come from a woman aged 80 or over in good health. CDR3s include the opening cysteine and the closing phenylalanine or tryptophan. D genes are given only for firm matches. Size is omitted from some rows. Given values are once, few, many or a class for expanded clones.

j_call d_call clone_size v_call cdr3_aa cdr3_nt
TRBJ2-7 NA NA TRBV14 CANSQDESYEQYF TGTGCCAACAGCCAAGATGAATCCTACGAGCAGTACTTC
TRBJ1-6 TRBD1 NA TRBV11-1 CASSLLGQGSAPLHF TGTGCCAGCAGCTTACTGGGACAGGGATCGGCACCCCTCCACTTT
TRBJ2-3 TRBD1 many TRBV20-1 CSASDRGHTQYF TGCAGTGCTAGTGACAGGGGTCATACGCAGTATTTT
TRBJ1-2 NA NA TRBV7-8 CASSPLVANYGYTF TGTGCCAGCAGCCCATTAGTGGCCAACTATGGCTACACCTTC
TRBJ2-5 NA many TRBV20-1 CSAPRGYQETQYF TGCAGTGCTCCGAGAGGGTACCAAGAGACCCAGTACTTC
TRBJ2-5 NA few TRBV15 CATSGGFNRDGTQYF TGTGCCACCAGCGGGGGCTTCAACAGGGACGGGACCCAGTACTTC
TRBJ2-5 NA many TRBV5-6 CASSSRHAGWETQYF TGTGCCAGCAGCTCGCGACACGCAGGGTGGGAGACCCAGTACTTC
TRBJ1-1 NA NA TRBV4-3 CASSPSRGRGNTEAFF TGCGCCAGCAGCCCGTCAAGAGGGCGCGGGAACACTGAAGCTTTCTTT
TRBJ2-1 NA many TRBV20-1 CSGTSALNNEQFF TGCAGTGGAACCAGCGCGTTAAACAATGAGCAGTTCTTC
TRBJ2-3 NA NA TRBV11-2 CASSLEVTDTDTQYF TGTGCCAGCAGTTTAGAGGTTACGGACACAGATACGCAGTATTTT
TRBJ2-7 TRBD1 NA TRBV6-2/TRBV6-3 CASQSLPGQLSYNEQYF TGTGCCAGCCAATCATTACCGGGACAGCTCTCCTACAATGAGCAGTACTTC
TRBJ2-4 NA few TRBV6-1 CASSEFTGDRNIQYF TGTGCCAGCAGTGAATTCACCGGGGACCGGAACATTCAGTACTTC
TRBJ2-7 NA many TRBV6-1 CASRSNKLYEQYF TGTGCCAGCAGATCAAACAAGCTCTACGAGCAGTACTTC
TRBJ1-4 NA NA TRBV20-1 CSASRAGTNEKLFF TGCAGTGCTAGCAGGGCGGGAACTAATGAAAAACTGTTTTTT
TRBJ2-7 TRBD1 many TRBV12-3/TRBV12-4 CASTRTGGMYEQYF TGTGCCAGCACCCGGACAGGGGGCATGTACGAGCAGTACTTC
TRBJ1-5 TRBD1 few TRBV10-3 CAISTGGPQPQHF TGTGCCATCAGTACAGGGGGTCCTCAGCCCCAGCATTTT
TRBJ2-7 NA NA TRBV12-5 CASGLVTTGIDEQYF TGTGCTAGTGGTTTGGTAACCACAGGGATCGACGAGCAGTACTTC
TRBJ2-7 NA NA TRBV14 CASSQDLIANEQYF TGTGCCAGCAGCCAAGATCTGATAGCTAATGAGCAGTACTTC
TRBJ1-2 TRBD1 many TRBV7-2 CASSARDRGPNYGYTF TGTGCCAGCAGCGCCCGGGACAGGGGGCCTAACTATGGCTACACCTTC
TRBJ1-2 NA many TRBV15 CATSREGRVSNYGYTF TGTGCCACCAGCAGAGAAGGTCGGGTTTCTAACTATGGCTACACCTTC
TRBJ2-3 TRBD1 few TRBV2 CASSGRRQGSRDTQYF TGTGCCAGCAGTGGGCGGCGACAGGGATCGAGAGATACGCAGTATTTT
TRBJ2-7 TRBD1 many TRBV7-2 CASGPGTGREQYF TGTGCCAGCGGCCCTGGGACAGGGCGAGAGCAGTACTTC
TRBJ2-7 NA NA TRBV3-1 CASSQVISAGSEQYF TGTGCCAGCAGCCAAGTAATCTCCGCCGGGAGCGAGCAGTACTTC
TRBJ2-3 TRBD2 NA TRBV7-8 CASSPRTSGITDTQYF TGTGCCAGCAGTCCTCGGACTAGCGGGATTACAGATACGCAGTATTTT
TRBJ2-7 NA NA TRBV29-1 CSVDNEQYF TGCAGCGTCGACAACGAGCAGTACTTC
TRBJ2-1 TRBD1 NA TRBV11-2 CASSTGQGRSYNGQFF TGTGCCAGCAGCACCGGACAGGGCCGCTCCTACAATGGGCAGTTCTTC
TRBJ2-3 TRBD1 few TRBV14 CASSQYTGADTQYF TGTGCCAGCAGCCAATATACAGGGGCAGATACGCAGTATTTT
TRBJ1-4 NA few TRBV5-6 CASSTGTRLGKLFF TGTGCCAGCAGCACCGGGACCCGACTCGGAAAACTGTTTTTT
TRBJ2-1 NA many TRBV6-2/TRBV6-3 CASSYGGNELEQFF TGTGCCAGCAGTTACGGGGGAAATGAGCTTGAGCAGTTCTTC
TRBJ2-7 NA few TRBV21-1 CATTPRQGNYEQYF TGTGCCACCACACCGCGACAGGGCAACTACGAGCAGTACTTC
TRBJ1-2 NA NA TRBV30 CAWISGPNYGYTF TGTGCCTGGATTTCCGGCCCTAACTATGGCTACACCTTC
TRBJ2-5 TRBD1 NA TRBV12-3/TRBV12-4 CASSQEQGARETQYF TGTGCCAGCAGTCAGGAACAGGGGGCGCGAGAGACCCAGTACTTC
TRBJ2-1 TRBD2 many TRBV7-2 CASSLGGSGGEEQFF TGTGCCAGCAGCTTAGGAGGTAGCGGGGGTGAAGAGCAGTTCTTC
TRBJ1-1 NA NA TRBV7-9 CASSQKGETGPQRAEAFF TGTGCCAGCAGCCAGAAGGGGGAAACCGGGCCTCAGAGGGCTGAAGCTTTCTTT
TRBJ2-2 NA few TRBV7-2 CASSLYGGAGTGELFF TGTGCCAGCAGCTTATATGGGGGCGCGGGAACCGGGGAGCTGTTTTTT
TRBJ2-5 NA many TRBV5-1 CASSEPASTQYF TGCGCCAGCAGCGAGCCAGCTTCGACCCAGTACTTC
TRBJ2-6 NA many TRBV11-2 CASSFLRSFSGANVLTF TGTGCCAGCAGCTTCCTCCGTTCTTTCTCTGGGGCCAACGTCCTGACTTTC
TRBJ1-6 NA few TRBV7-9 CASRQFYNSPLHF TGTGCCAGCAGGCAGTTCTATAATTCACCCCTCCACTTT
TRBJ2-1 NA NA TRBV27 CASSSHGAGTGELFF TGTGCCAGCAGTTCCCACGGGGCGGGGACCGGGGAGCTGTTCTTC
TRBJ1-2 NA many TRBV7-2 CASSFLERGYTF TGTGCCAGCAGCTTCCTTGAGAGGGGCTACACCTTC
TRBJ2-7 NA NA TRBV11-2 CASSWAHRPYEQYF TGTGCCAGCAGCTGGGCGCATCGACCCTACGAGCAGTACTTC
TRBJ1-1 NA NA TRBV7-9 CASSPYGWDLNTEAFF TGTGCCAGCAGCCCGTACGGGTGGGACCTGAACACTGAAGCTTTCTTT
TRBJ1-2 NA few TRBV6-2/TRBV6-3 CASRDSYYGCTF TGTGCCAGCAGGGACAGCTACTATGGCTGCACCTTC
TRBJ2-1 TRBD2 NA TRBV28 CASSGGGLAYNEQFF TGTGCCAGCAGCGGCGGGGGACTGGCATACAATGAGCAGTTCTTC
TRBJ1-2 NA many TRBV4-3 CASSQGRGQMVYGYTF TGCGCCAGCAGCCAAGGACGTGGACAGATGGTCTATGGCTACACCTTC
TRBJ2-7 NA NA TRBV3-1 CASSHNTGSPNYEQYF TGTGCCAGCAGTCACAACACAGGGTCACCTAACTACGAGCAGTACTTC
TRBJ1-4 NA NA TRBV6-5 CASSYSGVGEKLFF TGTGCCAGCAGTTACTCTGGCGTGGGTGAAAAACTGTTTTTT
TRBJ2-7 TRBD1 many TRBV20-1 CSAPQGTGWYEQYF TGCAGTGCTCCTCAGGGGACAGGTTGGTACGAGCAGTACTTC
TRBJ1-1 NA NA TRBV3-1 CASSQYWNTEAFF TGTGCCAGCAGCCAATACTGGAACACTGAAGCTTTCTTT
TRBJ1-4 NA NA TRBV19 CASSILASRGEKLFF TGTGCCAGTAGTATTTTGGCTTCCCGGGGTGAAAAACTGTTTTTT